These 21 T cell receptor beta chains came from one sample sequenced in a study of cytomegalovirus exposure and HLA in healthy donors. Use of 60 Vbeta and 13 Jbeta primers characterized the PCR. The assay was immunoSEQ multiplex PCR, and TCRdb's table has in-frame clones only and misses some. The table has 100,000 to 150,000 clones, less than 80% seen once. Material for sequencing was PBMCs. The receptors originated from a woman aged 45 to 65 in good health and CMV-seronegative.

The chain joins TRBV19 to TRBJ2-5; weak D call: TRBD1 (7 bases). Germline V lookup: CDR1 LNHDA, CDR2 SQIVND (reference sequence). V shed 3 bases and J shed 4 bases, with 12 bases lying between them. The CDR3 covers 14 residues. This CDR3 is CASSIGGQRETQYF. The CDR3 region has the DNA TGTGCCAGTAGTATCGGGGGACAGCGAGAGACCCAGTACTTC.

The chain is built from TRBV7-6 and TRBJ2-1, with TRBD2 matching over 10 bases. Germline V gene sequence: CDR1 SGHVS, CDR2 FNYEAQ. The CDR3 loop spans 16 amino acids. Trimming at V came to 5 bases and at J to 9 bases, leaving 13 bases not matched to a gene. For the CDR3, the DNA is TGTGCCAGCAGCGCCTCGACTAGCGGGTATGCCGGTGAGCAGTTCTTC. This translates into CASSASTSGYAGEQFF. The whole variable domain, remainder taken from reference TRBV7-6 and TRBJ2-1, is GAGVSQSPRYKVTKRGQDVALRCDPISGHVSLYWYRQALGQGPEFLTYFNYEAQQDKSGLPNDRFSAERPEGSISTLTIQRTEQRDSAMYRCASSASTSGYAGEQFFGPGTRLTVL.

This clone was picked up many times. In the same sample, other DNA sequences code for this CDR3. This sequence joins TRBV6-4 and TRBJ2-3; 10 bases are a match to TRBD1. The CDR3 contains 14 residues. V lost 2 bases to trimming and J lost 4 bases; unmatched junction nucleotides: 0. CDR1 and CDR2 (germline): MRHNA, SNTAGT. The CDR3 nucleotides are TGTGCCAGCAGTGACGGACAGGGGGCAGATACGCAGTATTTT. Translating it yields CASSDGQGADTQYF.

This clone was counted once. J is TRBJ2-2 and V is TRBV11-3; a weak D match, TRBD1 (6 bases). Germline V CDR1 and CDR2: SGHNT, YENEEA. Trimming shortened V by 5 bases and J by 7 bases, and 14 bases separated the two germline ends. The CDR3 spans 14 residues. The CDR3 nucleotides read TGTGCCAGCAGCCCAAGAGGGGGAGTCGGGGAGCTGTTTTTT. Translated, it gives CASSPRGGVGELFF. The full variable domain, rest sourced from reference TRBV11-3 and TRBJ2-2, is EAGVVQSPRYKIIEKKQPVAFWCNPISGHNTLYWYLQNLGQGPELLIRYENEEAVDDSQLPKDRFSAERLKGVDSTLKIQPAELGDSAVYLCASSPRGGVGELFFGEGSRLTVL.

The chain recombines TRBV5-1 with TRBJ2-7; TRBD2 is a possible D gene (6 bases). Germline assignment: CDR1 SGHRS and CDR2 YFSETQ. V lost 4 bases, J lost 4 bases, and 9 bases lay in between. The CDR3 has 12 residues. CDR3: CASSGGKYEQYF. In DNA form, the CDR3 reads TGCGCCAGCAGCGGCGGGAAATACGAGCAGTACTTC.

This clone was observed a single time. The CDR3 is CASSFGGGDTEAFF. In DNA form, the CDR3 reads TGTGCCAGCAGCTTTGGGGGGGGTGACACTGAAGCTTTCTTT. The genes are TRBV11-2 and TRBJ1-1; weak D call: TRBD1 (5 bases). Germline V lookup: CDR1 SGHAT, CDR2 FQNNGV. The CDR3 has 14 residues. V lost 3 bases and J lost 3, with 11 bases in between.

This chain connects TRBV5-8 to TRBJ2-7; 7 nucleotides line up with TRBD2. The V and J ends lost 3 bases and 5 bases, in that order; junction bases with no gene match: 14. Germline V CDR1 and CDR2: SGHTS, YDEGEE. This CDR3 comprises 16 residues. In DNA form, the CDR3 reads TGTGCCAGCAGCTCCCCCGAGGCGGGAGTGGACCACGAGCAGTACTTC. This sequence encodes CASSSPEAGVDHEQYF.

The chain combines TRBV5-1 with TRBJ2-7; 10 bases are shared with TRBD1. The CDR3 sequence is 16 residues long. From germline, CDR1 is SGHRS and CDR2 YFSETQ. V lost 4 bases to trimming and J lost 3 bases; unmatched junction nucleotides: 10. CDR3 region: CASSQDGTGVFYEQYF. For the CDR3, the DNA is TGCGCCAGCAGCCAAGACGGGACAGGGGTGTTCTACGAGCAGTACTTC.

The rearrangement uses TRBV6-1 and TRBJ2-2, with TRBD2 matching over 8 bases. V lost 6 bases to trimming and J lost 4 bases; unmatched junction nucleotides: 1. This CDR3 is 13 amino acids long. CDR1 is MNHNS, CDR2 SASEGT, per germline. The CDR3, as DNA: TGTGCCAGCAGACTAGCGGCCACCGGGGAGCTGTTTTTT. It translates to CASRLAATGELFF.

The V and J genes are TRBV28 and TRBJ2-1, with D tentatively TRBD1 (5 bases). V lost 7 bases and J lost 6, with 34 bases in between. The germline gives CDR1 MDHEN, CDR2 SYDVKM. The CDR3 contains 20 residues. The DNA of the CDR3 is TGTGCCAGCAAACTTTCAGGGCGGAGAGGCTTCCTCGATAAGGCCAATGAGCAGTTCTTC. Protein sequence: CASKLSGRRGFLDKANEQFF.

The chain couples TRBV7-2 to TRBJ2-1; 11 bases match TRBD2. The CDR3 length is 16 residues. V shed 5 bases, J shed 8 bases, and the junction held 11 bases outside the gene matches. Germline V CDR1 and CDR2: SGHTA, FQGNSA. As DNA, the CDR3 is TGTGCCAGCAGCCTATTAGCGGGAGGGCCAACGGATGAGCAGTTCTTC. This sequence encodes CASSLLAGGPTDEQFF.

The rearrangement uses TRBV25-1 and TRBJ1-2; 7 bases are a match to TRBD1. Germline loops: CDR1 MGHDK, CDR2 SYGVNS. With V trimmed by 7 bases and J by 5 bases, 7 bases remained unmatched. There are 13 residues in the CDR3. In nucleotides, the CDR3 is TGTGCCAGCAATGACAGGGATATGTATGGCTACACCTTC. Encoded protein: CASNDRDMYGYTF.

The rearrangement uses TRBV29-1 and TRBJ2-2; D is perhaps TRBD2 (6 bases). Per the germline V gene, CDR1 is SQVTM and CDR2 is ANQGSEA. With 7 bases removed from V and 5 bases from J, the gap between germline ends came to 14 bases. This CDR3 spans 13 amino acids. The DNA for the CDR3 is TGCAGCGCCACGGTGGGGGGAACCGGGGAGCTGTTTTTT. It is translated as CSATVGGTGELFF.

The chain combines TRBV30 with TRBJ1-1, with 9 bases fitting TRBD1. The CDR3 runs to 14 residues. Germline trimming cut 3 bases from V and 4 bases from J; bases unmatched to any gene: 6. Per the germline V gene, CDR1 is GTSNPN and CDR2 is SVGIG (reference sequence). The chain's CDR3 is CAWRDRGAGTEAFF. The CDR3 coding sequence is TGTGCCTGGAGGGACAGGGGCGCTGGCACTGAAGCTTTCTTT.

This clone is a singleton in its sample. The chain recombines TRBV27 with TRBJ2-5, with a weak D call TRBD1 (6 bases). With 3 bases removed from V and 1 base from J, the gap between germline ends came to 9 bases. The CDR3 runs to 14 residues. Germline V CDR1 and CDR2: MNHEY, SMNVEV (reference sequence). CDR3 in amino acids: CASSFAGAQETQYF. The CDR3 DNA is TGTGCCAGCAGTTTTGCAGGGGCCCAAGAGACCCAGTACTTC.

The chain joins TRBV14 to TRBJ2-7; 11 bases are a match to TRBD2. Germline trimming cut 4 bases from V and 6 bases from J; bases unmatched to any gene: 20. There are 19 residues in the CDR3. Per germline, CDR1 SGHDN and CDR2 FVKESK. This CDR3 is CASSPQTWAGTSGSLEQYF. The CDR3 region has the DNA TGTGCCAGCAGCCCACAGACCTGGGCAGGCACTAGCGGGAGTCTCGAGCAGTACTTC.

The gene calls are TRBV5-1 and TRBJ2-3; 11 bases fit TRBD2. The CDR3 has 19 amino acids. Trimming cost V 0 bases and J 4 bases; bases outside gene matches: 13. In germline, CDR1 is SGHRS, CDR2 YFSETQ. CDR3 nucleotides: TGCGCCAGCAGCTTGGAGGGAGGACTAGCGGGTACTCAGGCAGATACGCAGTATTTT. This gives the protein CASSLEGGLAGTQADTQYF. Together with reference TRBV5-1 and TRBJ2-3, the CDR3 gives the full variable domain: KAGVTQTPRYLIKTRGQQVTLSCSPISGHRSVSWYQQTPGQGLQFLFEYFSETQRNKGNFPGRFSGRQFSNSRSEMNVSTLELGDSALYLCASSLEGGLAGTQADTQYFGPGTRLTVL.

This chain joins TRBV7-8 and TRBJ2-1; tentative D call: TRBD2 (6 bases). The V gene's germline CDR1 is SGHVS and CDR2 FQNEAQ. The CDR3 contains 16 residues. Trimming pared 5 bases from V and 2 bases from J, leaving 16 bases between. CDR3 region: CASSPSGSGTYNEQFF. Written as DNA, the CDR3 is TGTGCCAGCAGCCCCTCGGGTAGCGGCACCTACAATGAGCAGTTCTTC.

The chain is built from TRBV5-3 and TRBJ2-7, with a weak D call TRBD1 (5 bases). TRBV5-3 is an ORF, and what it does is uncertain. V was clipped by 2 bases and J by 6 bases, with 6 bases between them. CDR3 length: 11 amino acids. CDR3 sequence reads: CARSLGAEQYF. In DNA form, the CDR3 reads TGTGCCAGAAGCTTAGGGGCCGAGCAGTACTTC.

This clone was observed a single time. The chain combines TRBV12-5 with TRBJ1-1; 10 nucleotides line up with TRBD1. The CDR3 is 16 amino acids. CDR1 LGHNT and CDR2 FRNRAP come from the germline V gene. The V segment lost 2 bases and the J segment 1 base; nucleotides outside the gene matches: 4. The CDR3 loop reads CASGLMTGGSNTEAFF. The CDR3 DNA sequence: TGTGCTAGTGGTTTGATGACAGGGGGCTCGAACACTGAAGCTTTCTTT.

This clone has just one count. The rearrangement joins TRBV7-9 to TRBJ2-3; the D is unclear. In germline, CDR1 is SEHNR, CDR2 FQNEAQ (reference sequence). With 5 bases removed from V and 5 bases from J, the gap between germline ends came to 20 bases. This CDR3 is built from 16 residues. CDR3 loop: CASSARQEFFGDTQYF. CDR3 DNA: TGTGCCAGCAGCGCGCGACAAGAATTCTTTGGAGATACGCAGTATTTT.